Below are 20 T cell receptor beta chains sequenced from a single sample in a study of T cell changes during pregnancy in multiple sclerosis. Produced via immunoSEQ multiplex PCR; TCRdb's table is partial and in-frame only. The sample includes 100,000 to 140,000 clones, 92% of them seen just once. The starting material was peripheral blood, obtained in the third trimester of pregnancy. The receptors shown here come from a female donor in good health, enrolled as a control in a pregnancy study.

V gene TRBV19 combines with J gene TRBJ1-2; TRBD1 aligns across 7 bases. The CDR3 has 17 residues. Germline loops: CDR1 LNHDA, CDR2 SQIVND (reference sequence). V shed 5 bases, J shed 5 bases, and the junction held 17 bases outside the gene matches. CDR3 in DNA: TGTGCCAGTAGTTTTCGAAGTTTTGGACAGGTCAGGTATGGCTACACCTTC. Translating it yields CASSFRSFGQVRYGYTF.

The gene calls are TRBV10-1 and TRBJ1-2; TRBD1 might be the D (6 bases). With 5 bases removed from V and 6 bases from J, the gap between germline ends came to 10 bases. The germline V gene encodes CDR1 WNHNN and CDR2 SYGVQD (reference sequence). This CDR3 has 12 residues. CDR3 in amino acids: CASSYGQNGYTF. The CDR3 DNA is TGCGCCAGCAGTTACGGACAGAATGGCTACACCTTC.

This sequence joins TRBV11-3 and TRBJ1-6, with 9 positions matching TRBD1. CDR3 size: 17 residues. The V and J ends lost 5 bases and 5 bases, in that order; junction bases with no gene match: 10. CDR1 SGHNT and CDR2 YENEEA come from the germline V gene. The CDR3 DNA sequence: TGTGCCAGCAGCCGAGGAAGGACAGGGGCCCATAATTCACCCCTCCACTTT. Translation: CASSRGRTGAHNSPLHF.

This chain joins TRBV5-6 and TRBJ2-2; D call uncertain. The CDR3 loop spans 12 amino acids. Trimming removed 4 bases at V and 2 bases at J, with 3 bases between. Germline V CDR1 and CDR2: SGHDT, YYEEEE. CDR3 DNA: TGTGCCAGCAGCCTAAACACCGGGGAGCTGTTTTTT. This codes for CASSLNTGELFF.

This rearrangement joins TRBV15 to TRBJ1-5; D is ambiguous. This CDR3 region has 15 residues. Germline CDR1 LNHNV, CDR2 YYDKDF (reference sequence). V was cut by 1 base and J by 2 bases, with 9 bases left in between. CDR3 sequence: CATSRVVTGNQPQHF. The CDR3 nucleotides are TGTGCCACCAGCAGAGTAGTAACAGGCAATCAGCCCCAGCATTTT. Full variable domain (rest looked up from reference TRBV15 and TRBJ1-5): DAMVIQNPRYQVTQFGKPVTLSCSQTLNHNVMYWYQQKSSQAPKLLFHYYDKDFNNEADTPDNFQSRRPNTSFCFLDIRSPGLGDTAMYLCATSRVVTGNQPQHFGDGTRLSIL.

The CDR3: CASTPRTSGGPDYNEQFF. CDR3 in DNA: TGTGCCAGCACCCCTCGGACTAGCGGGGGGCCTGACTACAATGAGCAGTTCTTC. The chain is built from TRBV7-2 and TRBJ2-1; TRBD2 matches at 14 bases. The length of the CDR3 is 18 residues. The V and J ends lost 7 bases and 3 bases, in that order; junction bases with no gene match: 11. Germline V gene lookup returns CDR1 SGHTA and CDR2 FQGNSA.

The chain has TRBV7-8 and TRBJ2-5, with D possibly being TRBD2 (5 bases). This CDR3 has 14 residues. Trimming left V 4 bases short and J 1 base short, with 10 bases between. Germline V gives CDR1 SGHVS, CDR2 FQNEAQ. The CDR3 spells CASSSVGSQETQYF. Here the CDR3 DNA reads TGTGCCAGCAGCTCGGTTGGGAGCCAAGAGACCCAGTACTTC. The whole variable domain, remainder taken from reference TRBV7-8 and TRBJ2-5, is GAGVSQSPRYKVAKRGQDVALRCDPISGHVSLFWYQQALGQGPEFLTYFQNEAQLDKSGLPSDRFFAERPEGSVSTLKIQRTQQEDSAVYLCASSSVGSQETQYFGPGTRLLVL.

The chain couples TRBV4-3 to TRBJ2-1; D remains unclear. Per the germline V gene, CDR1 is LGHNA and CDR2 is YSLEER. The CDR3 loop spans 16 amino acids. Trimming pared 0 bases from V and 2 bases from J, leaving 11 bases between. DNA of the CDR3: TGCGCCAGCAGCCAAGATAGTGCAGGTGCCTACAATGAGCAGTTCTTC. Its translation is CASSQDSAGAYNEQFF.

V usage is TRBV7-3 and J usage is TRBJ1-6; the match to TRBD1 covers 10 bases. V was pared by 5 bases and J by 7 bases, with 2 bases of the junction left unmatched. Germline CDR1 reads SGHTA; CDR2 reads FQGTGA. CDR3 length: 14 amino acids. For the CDR3, the DNA is TGTGCCAGCAGCGCGACAGGGGGCAATTCACCCCTCCACTTT. Translation gives CASSATGGNSPLHF.

The rearrangement links TRBV7-2 to TRBJ2-1, with 7 bases lining up with TRBD1. Germline CDR1 reads SGHTA; CDR2 reads FQGNSA. With 5 bases clipped from V and 4 bases from J, the junction kept 11 bases outside the gene matches. This CDR3 comprises 16 residues. The CDR3 DNA follows: TGTGCCAGCAGCCGAATAGACAGGGTCGATTACAATGAGCAGTTCTTC. Amino acids: CASSRIDRVDYNEQFF.

The V and J genes are TRBV12-5 and TRBJ1-1; possible D gene TRBD1, 5 bases. This CDR3 is built from 13 residues. Between the trimmed V and J ends, which lost 7 bases and 2 bases, there was a span of 11 bases. Germline V lookup: CDR1 LGHNT, CDR2 FRNRAP. In DNA, the CDR3 is TGTGCTAGTGCCCTGACAGCCAACACTGAAGCTTTCTTT. Translated, it gives CASALTANTEAFF.

This sequence joins TRBV18 and TRBJ2-1; 13 bases agree with TRBD2. The V gene's germline CDR1 is KGHSH and CDR2 LQKENI. The V segment lost 2 bases and the J segment 6 bases; nucleotides outside the gene matches: 1. The CDR3 runs to 15 residues. CDR3 in DNA: TGTGCCAGCTCACCAGGACTAGCGGGGGTCAATGAGCAGTTCTTC. Residues: CASSPGLAGVNEQFF.

The count of this clone is one. The chain employs TRBV19 and TRBJ1-5; D possibly corresponds to TRBD1 (5 bases). The CDR3 extends over 14 amino acids. The germline gives CDR1 LNHDA, CDR2 SQIVND (reference sequence). V was trimmed by 7 bases and J by 3 bases, leaving 13 bases between them. The CDR3 spells CASNFGGINQPQHF. CDR3 DNA sequence: TGTGCCAGTAACTTCGGGGGAATCAATCAGCCCCAGCATTTT.

This clone appeared a few times. The chain links TRBV19 to TRBJ2-7; 7 bases are shared with TRBD1. Germline V gene sequence: CDR1 LNHDA, CDR2 SQIVND (reference sequence). The CDR3 sequence is 16 residues long. Trimming cost V 5 bases and J 0 bases; bases outside gene matches: 10. The chain's CDR3 is CASSLSTGTDSYEQYF. The CDR3 nucleotides read TGTGCCAGTAGTCTCAGCACCGGGACAGACTCCTACGAGCAGTACTTC.

The chain links TRBV29-1 to TRBJ1-3, with D hard to call. Trimming took 0 bases from V and 0 from J, leaving 9 bases between them. CDR3 length: 15 residues. Looked up from germline, CDR1 is SQVTM and CDR2 is ANQGSEA. CDR3 nucleotide sequence: TGCAGCGTTGAAGATCGGAGGGCCTCTGGAAACACCATATATTTT. This codes for CSVEDRRASGNTIYF.

The rearrangement links TRBV4-2 to TRBJ2-3, with no clear D. Germline values: CDR1 LGHNA, CDR2 YNFKEQ. V lost 0 bases and J lost 4, with 20 bases in between. The CDR3 contains 18 residues. The CDR3: CASSQERAHSLTADTQYF. CDR3 bases: TGTGCCAGCAGCCAAGAAAGAGCCCACAGCCTAACAGCAGATACGCAGTATTTT.

This chain connects TRBV29-1 to TRBJ1-1; D perhaps matches TRBD1 (6 bases). CDR3 length: 14 residues. From germline, CDR1 is SQVTM and CDR2 ANQGSEA. Trimming cost V 2 bases and J 1 base, with 11 bases left between them. DNA of the CDR3: TGCAGCGTTGAAAGGCCAGGGGCGAACACTGAAGCTTTCTTT. This encodes CSVERPGANTEAFF.

The rearrangement uses TRBV10-3 and TRBJ1-2, with 8 positions matching TRBD1. The CDR3 is 12 residues long. With 8 bases clipped from V and 3 bases from J, the junction kept 2 bases outside the gene matches. Germline V gives CDR1 ENHRY, CDR2 SYGVKD. CDR3 loop: CAIGTGYYGYTF. CDR3 sequence (DNA): TGTGCCATCGGGACAGGATACTATGGCTACACCTTC.

The chain links TRBV14 to TRBJ2-1; 7 bases match TRBD1. The CDR3 covers 15 residues. Germline V gene sequence: CDR1 SGHDN, CDR2 FVKESK. J lost 3 bases, V lost 4 bases, and 6 bases had no gene match. CDR3 region: CASSPQGPYYNEQFF. The CDR3 coding sequence is TGTGCCAGCAGCCCACAGGGGCCGTACTACAATGAGCAGTTCTTC. Full variable domain (outside the CDR3, taken from reference TRBV14 and TRBJ2-1): EAGVTQFPSHSVIEKGQTVTLRCDPISGHDNLYWYRRVMGKEIKFLLHFVKESKQDESGMPNNRFLAERTGGTYSTLKVQPAELEDSGVYFCASSPQGPYYNEQFFGPGTRLTVL.

The chain uses TRBV30 and TRBJ2-7, with D perhaps matching TRBD1 (6 bases). From germline, CDR1 is GTSNPN and CDR2 SVGIG (reference sequence). The CDR3 loop spans 12 amino acids. V was cut by 4 bases and J by 4 bases, with 11 bases left in between. The CDR3 region is CAWNGRGYEQYF. As DNA, the CDR3 is TGTGCCTGGAACGGCAGGGGATACGAGCAGTACTTC. Full variable domain (remainder filled in from reference TRBV30 and TRBJ2-7): SQTIHQWPATLVQPVGSPLSLECTVEGTSNPNLYWYRQAAGRGLQLLFYSVGIGQISSEVPQNLSASRPQDRQFILSSKKLLLSDSGFYLCAWNGRGYEQYFGPGTRLTVT.